This is a list of T cell receptor beta chains from one sample in a study of T cells in tuberculosis. The protocol was immunoSEQ multiplex PCR, while the TCRdb copy is restricted to in-frame clones and leaves out a portion. The sample consists of 6,500 to 9,500 clones, roughly 94% of them appearing once. Input material: PBMCs. The receptor set was obtained from an adult with tuberculosis. Each CDR3 is given with its conserved first and last residue. A D gene is named only where the DNA matches it firmly. Some rows mark clone size as missing; the rest say once, few, many or name a class of expanded clone.

TGTGCCAGCAGCCCCCTGCGTTGGGCTCTGGAGGGAGAGCAGTTCTTC CASSPLRWALEGEQFF . TRBV7-8 . TRBJ2-1
TGTGCCAGCAGCGGGACAGCACCCCTCGAGCAGTACTTC CASSGTAPLEQYF . TRBV9 . TRBJ2-7
TGTGCCAGCAGCGTAGGCAGGGTGGGGGAGACCCAGTACTTC CASSVGRVGETQYF . TRBV9 few TRBJ2-5
TGCGCCAGCAGCTCATCAGGGGGCCACGGGGAGCTGTTTTTT CASSSSGGHGELFF TRBD1 TRBV5-1 . TRBJ2-2
TGCAGCGCCCCGGGACAGGGGGGGGAAGGCTACACCTTC CSAPGQGGEGYTF TRBD1 TRBV29-1 . TRBJ1-2
TGTGCCAGTAGGGGGGACAGCTGGAATCAGCCCCAGCATTTT CASRGDSWNQPQHF TRBD1 TRBV19 . TRBJ1-5
TGTGCCAGTAGTATTTTTGGGCCTAACTATGGCTACACCTTC CASSIFGPNYGYTF . TRBV19 . TRBJ1-2
TGCGCCAGCAGCTTCGGGACAGGGTGGACTGAAGCTTTCTTT CASSFGTGWTEAFF TRBD1 TRBV5-1 . TRBJ1-1
TGTGCCAGTAGTATTGTACTACAGGGGGCGAAGACAGATACGCAGTATTTT CASSIVLQGAKTDTQYF TRBD1 TRBV19 . TRBJ2-3
TGTGCCAGCAGGCCCCGGGAGAACACTGAAGCTTTCTTT CASRPRENTEAFF . TRBV2 . TRBJ1-1
TGTGCCAGCAGCTTGGACCGGGAGTACACCTCTGGAAACACCATATATTTT CASSLDREYTSGNTIYF . TRBV5-6 . TRBJ1-3
TGTGCCGGACGGACAGAGATGAACACTGAAGCTTTCTTT CAGRTEMNTEAFF . TRBV2 . TRBJ1-1
TGTGCCAGCAGCTCTGGATTATTCCGGAGCGGGGTCAATGAGCAGTTCTTC CASSSGLFRSGVNEQFF TRBD2 TRBV7-6 . TRBJ2-1
TGTGCCAGCAGCGAGACGACAGGGGTCAATCAGCCCCAGCATTTT CASSETTGVNQPQHF TRBD1 TRBV9 . TRBJ1-5
TGTGCCAGCCTTCGACAGGGCCTGAACACTGAAGCTTTCTTT CASLRQGLNTEAFF TRBD1 TRBV19 . TRBJ1-1
TGTGCCAGCAGTCCCGGACAGGGCCAAGAGACCCAGTACTTC CASSPGQGQETQYF TRBD1 TRBV6-1 . TRBJ2-5
TGCGCCAGCAGTGAGATTGACAGGAGTAGATCCGGGGAGCTGTTTTTT CASSEIDRSRSGELFF . TRBV10-2 . TRBJ2-2
TGCGCCAGCAGCTTCAGCGGGCGGTCGGAGACCCAGTACTTC CASSFSGRSETQYF . TRBV5-1 . TRBJ2-5
TGTGCCAGCAGCTCGCTTTTAGCGGGACACTACTACGAGCAGTACTTC CASSSLLAGHYYEQYF TRBD2 TRBV13 . TRBJ2-7
TGTGCCAGCAGCCCCCGTACGGGGGACAATGAGCAGTTCTTC CASSPRTGDNEQFF . TRBV7-9 . TRBJ2-1
TGTGCCAGTAGTATAGAAAGGACATCCTCCTACGAGCAGTACTTC CASSIERTSSYEQYF . TRBV19 . TRBJ2-7
TGTGCAAGTCGCTTTAAACCGGGACTAGCGGGTGAGAGCTCCTACAATGAGCAGTTCTTC CASRFKPGLAGESSYNEQFF . TRBV12-2 . TRBJ2-1
TGTGCCAGCAGTGCGAGGGACAGAACCTACGAGCAGTACTTC CASSARDRTYEQYF TRBD1 TRBV6-5 . TRBJ2-7
TGTGCCAGCAGCTTAGACGGACACTCTGGAAACACCATATATTTT CASSLDGHSGNTIYF . TRBV7-8 . TRBJ1-3
TGTGCCAGCATCCAATCCACTAACTATGGCTACACCTTC CASIQSTNYGYTF . TRBV2 . TRBJ1-2
TGTGCCAGCAACAGACAGGGGGTCGACTATGGCTACACCTTC CASNRQGVDYGYTF TRBD1 TRBV6-5 . TRBJ1-2